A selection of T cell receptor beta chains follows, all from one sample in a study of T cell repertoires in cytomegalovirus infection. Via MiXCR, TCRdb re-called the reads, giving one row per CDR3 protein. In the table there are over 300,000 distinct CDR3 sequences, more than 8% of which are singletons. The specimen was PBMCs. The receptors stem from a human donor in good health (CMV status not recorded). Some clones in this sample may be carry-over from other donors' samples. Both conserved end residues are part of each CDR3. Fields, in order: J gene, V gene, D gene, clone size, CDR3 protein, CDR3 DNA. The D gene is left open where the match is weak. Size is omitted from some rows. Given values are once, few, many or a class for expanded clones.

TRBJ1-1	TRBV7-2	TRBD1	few	CASSSQGGVNTEAFF	TGTGCCAGCAGCTCCCAGGGGGGGGTGAACACTGAAGCTTTCTTT
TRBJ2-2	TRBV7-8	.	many	CASSARGWGPNTGELFF	TGTGCCAGCAGCGCCCGCGGATGGGGGCCTAACACCGGGGAGCTGTTTTTT
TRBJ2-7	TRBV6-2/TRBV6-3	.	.	CASNSLGFLYEQYF	TGTGCCAGCAATTCTCTGGGATTCCTTTACGAGCAGTACTTC
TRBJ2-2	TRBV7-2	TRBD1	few	CASSLARTGNTGELFF	TGTGCCAGCAGCCTAGCTAGGACAGGGAACACCGGGGAGCTGTTTTTT
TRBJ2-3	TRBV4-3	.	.	CASSRQRVGTDTQYF	TGCGCCAGCAGCCGGCAGAGAGTCGGCACAGATACGCAGTATTTT
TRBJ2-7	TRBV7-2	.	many	CASSLDARTFSYEQYF	TGTGCCAGCAGCTTAGATGCCAGGACATTCTCCTACGAGCAGTACTTC
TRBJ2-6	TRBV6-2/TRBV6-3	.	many	CASSYNSLSGANVLTF	TGTGCCAGCAGTTACAATTCCCTCTCTGGGGCCAACGTCCTGACTTTC
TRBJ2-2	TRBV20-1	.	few	CSARHTTGELFF	TGCAGTGCTCGGCACACCACCGGGGAGCTGTTTTTT
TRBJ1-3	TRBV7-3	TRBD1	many	CASSLTPQGAGNTIYF	TGTGCCAGCAGCTTAACGCCGCAGGGGGCTGGAAACACCATATATTTT
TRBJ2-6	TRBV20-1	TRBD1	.	CSVSTGGTGANVLTF	TGCAGTGTCAGCACAGGGGGTACTGGGGCCAACGTCCTGACTTTC
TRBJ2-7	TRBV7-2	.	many	CASSSGQLFYEQYF	TGTGCCAGCAGCTCTGGACAGCTATTCTACGAGCAGTACTTC
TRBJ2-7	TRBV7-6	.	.	CASSSGQTTDEQYF	TGTGCCAGCAGCTCAGGACAAACTACGGACGAGCAGTACTTC
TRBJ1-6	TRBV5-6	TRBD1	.	CASSQRQGARANSPLHF	TGTGCCAGCAGCCAAAGACAGGGGGCGCGTGCTAATTCACCCCTCCACTTT
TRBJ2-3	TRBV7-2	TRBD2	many	CASSLSLTGLAGGPLDTQYF	TGTGCCAGCAGCTTATCCTTAACTGGACTAGCGGGAGGGCCTTTAGATACGCAGTATTTT
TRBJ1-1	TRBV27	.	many	CASRTYRSTEAFF	TGTGCCAGCAGGACCTACAGGAGCACTGAAGCTTTCTTT
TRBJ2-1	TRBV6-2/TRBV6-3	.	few	CASSPWPGHIRETDQQFF	TGTGCCAGCAGTCCGTGGCCGGGCCACATCAGGGAAACCGATCAGCAGTTCTTC
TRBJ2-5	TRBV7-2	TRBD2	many	CASSTGLAGGPQETQYF	TGTGCCAGCAGTACGGGACTAGCGGGGGGGCCCCAAGAGACCCAGTACTTC
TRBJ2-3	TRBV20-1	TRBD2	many	CSAISGGANTQYF	TGCAGTGCTATTAGCGGGGGGGCGAATACGCAGTATTTT
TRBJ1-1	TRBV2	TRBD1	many	CASSLQGGPYTEAFF	TGTGCCAGCAGTTTACAGGGGGGACCCTACACTGAAGCTTTCTTT
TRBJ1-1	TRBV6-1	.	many	CASSPDRSTEAFF	TGTGCCAGCAGCCCCGACAGGAGCACTGAAGCTTTCTTT
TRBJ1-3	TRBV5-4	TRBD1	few	CASSRYPGQGSGNTIYF	TGTGCCAGCAGCCGATATCCGGGACAGGGCTCTGGAAACACCATATATTTT
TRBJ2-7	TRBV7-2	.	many	CASSQRPTGTAYEQYF	TGTGCCAGCAGCCAGCGACCGACGGGAACAGCCTACGAGCAGTACTTC
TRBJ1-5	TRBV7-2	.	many	CASSSRGGGWNQPQHF	TGTGCCAGCAGCTCCAGGGGTGGGGGATGGAATCAGCCCCAGCATTTT
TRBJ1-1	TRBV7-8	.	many	CASTEFGAVNTEAFF	TGTGCCAGCACAGAATTCGGGGCGGTGAACACTGAAGCTTTCTTT
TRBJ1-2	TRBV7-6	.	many	CASSSGNYGYTF	TGTGCCAGCAGCTCCGGGAACTATGGCTACACCTTC
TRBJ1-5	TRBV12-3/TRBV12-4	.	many	CASRQGGNQPQHF	TGTGCCAGCCGACAAGGGGGCAATCAGCCCCAGCATTTT
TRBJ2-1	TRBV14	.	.	CASSPPLGVWNEQFF	TGTGCCAGCAGCCCGCCCCTAGGGGTCTGGAATGAGCAGTTCTTC
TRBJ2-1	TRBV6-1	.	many	CASIPGNSYNEQFF	TGTGCCAGCATCCCAGGGAACTCCTACAATGAGCAGTTCTTC
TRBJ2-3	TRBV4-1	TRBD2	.	CASSQWTSGADTQYF	TGCGCCAGCAGCCAATGGACTAGCGGGGCAGATACGCAGTATTTT
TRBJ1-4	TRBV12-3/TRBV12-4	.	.	CASSPETGLGKLFF	TGTGCCAGCAGTCCGGAAACAGGTTTGGGAAAACTGTTTTTT
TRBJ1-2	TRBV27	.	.	CASSDPNYGYTF	TGTGCCAGCAGCGACCCTAACTATGGCTACACCTTC
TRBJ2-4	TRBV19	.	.	CASSRTGTTKNIQYF	TGTGCCAGTAGCCGCACGGGGACGACCAAAAACATTCAGTACTTC
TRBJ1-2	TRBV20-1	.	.	CSARDQGRTYGYTF	TGCAGTGCTAGAGATCAGGGGCGCACCTATGGCTACACCTTC
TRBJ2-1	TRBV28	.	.	CASSGDGPPSSYNEQFF	TGTGCCAGCAGTGGGGACGGTCCCCCTAGCTCCTACAATGAGCAGTTCTTC
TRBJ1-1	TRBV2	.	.	CASSEALWANTEAFF	TGTGCCAGCAGTGAAGCCCTATGGGCGAACACTGAAGCTTTCTTT
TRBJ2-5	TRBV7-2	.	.	CASSLGGDQETQYF	TGTGCCAGCAGCTTAGGGGGAGACCAAGAGACCCAGTACTTC
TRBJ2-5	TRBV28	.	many	CASSAARVGGETQYF	TGTGCCAGCAGTGCCGCAAGGGTGGGCGGAGAGACCCAGTACTTC
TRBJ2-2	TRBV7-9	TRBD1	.	CASRQGATGKLFF	TGTGCCAGCAGGCAGGGGGCCACCGGGAAGCTGTTTTTT
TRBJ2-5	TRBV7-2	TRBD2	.	CASSFGGSINDKFF	TGTGCCAGCAGCTTCGGCGGGAGTATTAATGACAAGTTCTTC
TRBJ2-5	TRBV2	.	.	CASSFMKETQYF	TGTGCCAGCAGTTTCATGAAAGAGACCCAGTACTTC
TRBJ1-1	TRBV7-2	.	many	CASSMPGTSEAFF	TGTGCCAGCAGCATGCCCGGGACATCCGAAGCTTTCTTT
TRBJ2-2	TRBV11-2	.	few	CASSLGQFANTGELFF	TGTGCCAGCAGCTTAGGCCAGTTCGCGAACACCGGGGAGCTGTTTTTT
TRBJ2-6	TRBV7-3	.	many	CASSLSLAGANVLTF	TGTGCCAGCAGCTTATCGTTAGCTGGGGCCAACGTCCTGACTTTC
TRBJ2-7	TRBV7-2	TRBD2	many	CASSLALGGGGYEQYF	TGTGCCAGCAGCTTAGCGCTTGGGGGGGGAGGTTACGAGCAGTACTTC
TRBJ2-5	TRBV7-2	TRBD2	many	CASSLGGARGDQYF	TGTGCCAGCAGCTTAGGTGGGGCCCGGGGGGACCAGTACTTC
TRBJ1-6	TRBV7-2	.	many	CASSSDGGASPLHF	TGTGCCAGCAGCTCTGACGGAGGAGCTTCACCCCTCCACTTT
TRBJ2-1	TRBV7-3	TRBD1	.	CASSSGTGTWEQFF	TGTGCCAGCAGCTCCGGGACAGGGACTTGGGAGCAGTTCTTC
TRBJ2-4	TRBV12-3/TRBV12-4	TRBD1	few	CASSLRGQGVAKNIQYF	TGTGCCAGCAGTTTAAGGGGACAGGGAGTAGCCAAAAACATTCAGTACTTC
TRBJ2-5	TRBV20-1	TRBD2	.	CSLSGSQETQYF	TGCAGTCTTAGCGGGAGTCAAGAGACCCAGTACTTC